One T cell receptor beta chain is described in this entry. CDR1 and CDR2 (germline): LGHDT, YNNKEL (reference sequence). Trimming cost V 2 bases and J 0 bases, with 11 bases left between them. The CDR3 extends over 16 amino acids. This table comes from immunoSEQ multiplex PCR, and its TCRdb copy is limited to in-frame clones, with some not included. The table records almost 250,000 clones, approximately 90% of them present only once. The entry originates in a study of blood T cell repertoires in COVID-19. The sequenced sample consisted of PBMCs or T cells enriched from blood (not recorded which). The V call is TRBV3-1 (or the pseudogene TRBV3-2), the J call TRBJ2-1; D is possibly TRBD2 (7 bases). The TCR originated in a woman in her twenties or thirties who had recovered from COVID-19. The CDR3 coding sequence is TGTGCCAGCAGCCAAAGGGGGGGGAACTCCTACAATGAGCAGTTCTTC. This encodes CASSQRGGNSYNEQFF.